One and the same sample provided the 2 T cell receptor beta chains below, sequenced in a study of T cells in localized non-small cell lung cancer. The data were produced by immunoSEQ multiplex PCR, yet TCRdb's version contains in-frame clones alone and is incomplete. Among 50,000 to 55,000 clones, around 86% were seen once, and the ten largest hold roughly a sixth. The sample in question was PBMCs, obtained before any cancer treatment. The receptors shown here come from a female donor with stage II lung adenocarcinoma.

The chain recombines TRBV5-1 with TRBJ2-1, with D possibly matching TRBD2 (5 bases). Trimming removed 2 bases at V and 4 bases at J, with 13 bases between. Germline lookup yields CDR1 SGHRS and CDR2 YFSETQ. The CDR3 sequence is 15 residues long. CDR3 protein: CASSFGSGSYNEQFF. In nucleotides, the CDR3 is TGCGCCAGCAGCTTCGGAAGCGGATCATACAATGAGCAGTTCTTC.

This chain uses TRBV2 with TRBJ1-4; 12 bases map to TRBD1. The CDR3 covers 15 residues. Germline V gives CDR1 SNHLY, CDR2 FYNNEI. The V and J ends lost 5 bases and 13 bases, in that order; junction bases with no gene match: 11. The CDR3 DNA reads TGTGCCAGCAGTCCACTAGGGACAGGGGGCGATGGACTGTTTTTT. Its translation: CASSPLGTGGDGLFF.